These 27 T cell receptor beta chains originate from one sample sequenced in a study of T-cell reconstitution after alpha-beta-depleted transplantation in children. Unique molecular identifiers were built into the TCRbeta library. One entry per CDR3 protein, called by TCRdb with MiXCR from the PCR reads. The data contain 700,000 to 950,000 distinct CDR3 sequences, approximately 15% of them singletons. The sequencing here drew on PBMCs, mostly from graft donor cells, taken 360 days after TCRalphabeta/CD19-depleted stem cell transplant. The receptors shown here come from a male patient younger than 18 who had a stem cell transplant for acute lymphoblastic leukemia, so the T cells may come from the graft donor.

This clonotype occurred many times. The CDR3 sequence is CSATGLAASYNEQFF. As DNA, the CDR3 is TGCAGTGCTACGGGACTAGCAGCCTCTTACAATGAGCAGTTCTTC. The J gene is TRBJ2-1, the V gene TRBV20-1, with TRBD2 identical over 9 bases. In germline, CDR1 is DFQATT, CDR2 SNEGSKA (reference sequence). After removal of 4 bases from V and 4 bases from J, the junction contained 8 bases not matched to a gene. This CDR3 contains 15 residues.

The table lists this clonotype with a few counts. V and J are TRBV3-1 and TRBJ2-1; D ambiguous. V was cut by 2 bases and J by 5 bases, with 4 bases left in between. This CDR3 has 12 residues. Germline assignment: CDR1 LGHDT and CDR2 YNNKEL (reference sequence). In DNA, the CDR3 is TGTGCCAGCAGCCAAATGCACAATGAGCAGTTCTTC. Translating it yields CASSQMHNEQFF.

This chain connects TRBV5-6 to TRBJ1-5; perhaps TRBD1 as D (5 bases). The germline V gene encodes CDR1 SGHDT and CDR2 YYEEEE. The CDR3 is made up of 12 amino acids. V lost 5 bases and J lost 6, with 9 bases in between. The CDR3 region is CASSAGIQPQHF. The CDR3 DNA reads as TGTGCCAGCAGTGCAGGGATTCAGCCCCAGCATTTT.

Details on this clonotype: A read error may be the cause here, since a much bigger clone is one base away. The chain uses TRBV20-1 and TRBJ2-3; TRBD2 matches 15 bases. The CDR3 is 18 residues long. The germline V gene encodes CDR1 DFQATT and CDR2 SNEGSKA (reference sequence). The CDR3 region has the DNA TGCAGAGCTAGAGATAAGGGACTAGCGGGAGGTCCAGGGGATACGCAGTATTTT. Protein sequence: CRARDKGLAGGPGDTQYF.

The V and J genes are TRBV2 and TRBJ2-2, with 8 nucleotides matching TRBD1. Germline V gives CDR1 SNHLY, CDR2 FYNNEI. This CDR3 comprises 14 residues. The V and J ends lost 6 bases and 5 bases, in that order; junction bases with no gene match: 5. CDR3 bases: TGTGCCAGCAGGATTCGGACAGGGACCGGGGAGCTGTTTTTT. This translates into CASRIRTGTGELFF. The whole variable domain, filled in from reference TRBV2 and TRBJ2-2, reads EPEVTQTPSHQVTQMGQEVILRCVPISNHLYFYWYRQILGQKVEFLVSFYNNEISEKSEIFDDQFSVERPDGSNFTLKIRSTKLEDSAMYFCASRIRTGTGELFFGEGSRLTVL.

The chain combines TRBV12-3 or TRBV12-4 with TRBJ2-1, with no clear D. The CDR3 has 16 amino acids. The V and J ends lost 5 bases and 0 bases respectively, with 14 bases between them. The CDR3 loop is CASSPGWSSSYNEQFF. CDR3 coding DNA: TGTGCCAGCAGTCCTGGTTGGTCCAGCTCCTACAATGAGCAGTTCTTC.

This clonotype was counted a few times. The V call is TRBV2, the J call TRBJ1-5; 9 bases are a match to TRBD1. The CDR3 runs 17 residues. In germline, CDR1 is SNHLY, CDR2 FYNNEI. Losses at the gene ends were 6 bases for V and 4 bases for J; bases not matched to a gene: 13. CDR3 region: CASRFVYGTGSNQPQHF. In nucleotides, the CDR3 is TGTGCCAGCAGATTCGTCTACGGGACAGGGAGTAATCAGCCCCAGCATTTT.

This clonotype has only a few counts. V gene TRBV25-1 combines with J gene TRBJ2-2, with 7 bases aligning to TRBD1. This CDR3 has 17 amino acids. Germline-derived CDR1 and CDR2 are MGHDK and SYGVNS. The V segment lost 1 base and the J segment 6 bases; nucleotides outside the gene matches: 11. The CDR3 coding sequence is TGTGCCAGCAGTGAATTGTCACCGGGACAGTACCCCGGGGAGCTGTTTTTT. It codes for CASSELSPGQYPGELFF.

This clonotype was detected only a few times. This chain uses TRBV5-5 with TRBJ2-5, with D possibly being TRBD2 (6 bases). Deletions cut 4 bases from V and 2 bases from J, with 15 bases between. This CDR3 is built from 15 residues. Germline lookup yields CDR1 SGHKS and CDR2 YYEKEE (reference sequence). CDR3 residues: CASSPGAGPQETQYF. The CDR3 bases are TGTGCCAGCAGCCCTGGTGCGGGACCACAAGAGACCCAGTACTTC.

The rearrangement joins TRBV6-5 to TRBJ2-3; no clear D. The V end was cut by 4 bases, the J end by 1 base, with 9 bases between. Germline lookup yields CDR1 MNHEY and CDR2 SVGAGI. The CDR3 sequence is 14 residues long. The CDR3 spells CASSFAFRTDTQYF. CDR3 DNA: TGTGCCAGCAGTTTCGCCTTCCGCACAGATACGCAGTATTTT.

Ten or more counts support this clonotype. The chain combines TRBV7-3 with TRBJ2-1, with 9 bases fitting TRBD1. The V gene end was trimmed by 5 bases and the J gene end by 4 bases; junction bases not matched to a gene: 0. Germline lookup yields CDR1 SGHTA and CDR2 FQGTGA. The CDR3 runs 13 residues. The CDR3 DNA is TGTGCCAGCAGCGGGACAGGGTACAATGAGCAGTTCTTC. This gives the protein CASSGTGYNEQFF.

This clonotype was seen a few times. This chain connects TRBV5-5 to TRBJ1-3, with D possibly matching TRBD1 (5 bases). Trimming removed 0 bases at V and 4 bases at J, with 17 bases between. CDR3 length: 17 amino acids. The germline CDR1 and CDR2 sequences are SGHKS and YYEKEE (reference sequence). For the CDR3, the DNA is TGTGCCAGCAGCTTGGTTGGCAGGGAACGGCCCGGAAACACCATATATTTT. It yields the protein CASSLVGRERPGNTIYF.

The genes are TRBV28 and TRBJ1-2; the D gene is possibly TRBD1 (5 bases). V dropped 4 bases and J dropped 8 bases, with 26 bases sitting between them. CDR3 size: 17 residues. Germline CDR1 is MDHEN and CDR2 is SYDVKM. The CDR3: CASSSSGTQWVKRGYTF. CDR3 sequence (DNA): TGTGCCAGCAGTTCTTCCGGGACCCAATGGGTTAAAAGGGGCTACACCTTC.

This chain links TRBV5-1 with TRBJ2-7; possible D gene TRBD1, 5 bases. V was pared by 4 bases and J by 6 bases, with 17 bases between. Germline CDR1 SGHRS, CDR2 YFSETQ. There are 14 residues in the CDR3. The DNA for the CDR3 is TGCGCCAGCAGCCCAAGCTCACTAAGGGGCGAGCAGTACTTC. Its translation is CASSPSSLRGEQYF.

This clonotype was counted at least ten times. The rearrangement uses TRBV12-3 or TRBV12-4 and TRBJ2-2; TRBD1 aligns across 7 bases. V trimming: 11 bases; J trimming: 6 bases; junction bases outside the gene matches: 9. CDR3 size: 13 residues. The CDR3 bases are TGTGCCGGCCGGGACAGTTTGGCCGGGGAGCTGTTTTTT. This sequence encodes CAGRDSLAGELFF.

The chain recombines TRBV27 with TRBJ2-1; 9 bases are shared with TRBD2. Germline CDR1 and CDR2: MNHEY and SMNVEV (reference sequence). CDR3 length: 14 residues. Germline trimming cut 9 bases from V and 7 bases from J; bases unmatched to any gene: 10. DNA for the CDR3: TGTGCCAGTGTGGGCGGGAGGGGGAAAAATGAGCAGTTCTTC. Its translation is CASVGGRGKNEQFF.

This clonotype occurred many times. V usage is TRBV5-1 and J usage is TRBJ1-1; D not certain. Trimming removed 7 bases at V and 10 bases at J, with 5 bases between. Looked up from germline, CDR1 is SGHRS and CDR2 is YFSETQ. This CDR3 is 8 amino acids long. The CDR3 spells CASGGAFF. The CDR3, as DNA: TGCGCCAGCGGCGGAGCTTTCTTT.

This rearrangement joins TRBV7-8 to TRBJ2-7; D tentatively reads TRBD1 or TRBD2 (5 bases each). Trimming took 1 base from V and 2 from J, leaving 9 bases between them. The CDR3 is 14 amino acids. Germline CDR1 and CDR2: SGHVS and FQNEAQ. DNA of the CDR3: TGTGCCAGCAGCTTAGATATGGGACCCTACGAGCAGTACTTC. Protein: CASSLDMGPYEQYF.

There are many counts of this clonotype. The CDR3 reads CSVYDGTSGIDTQYF. The CDR3 nucleotides read TGCAGCGTTTACGACGGGACTAGCGGGATAGATACGCAGTATTTT. This chain joins TRBV29-1 and TRBJ2-3; 13 nucleotides match TRBD2. J gave up 5 bases and V 5 bases, and 7 bases lay outside the gene matches. The CDR3 extends over 15 amino acids. Germline V gene sequence: CDR1 SQVTM, CDR2 ANQGSEA.

V is TRBV5-1 and J is TRBJ2-6; 8 bases map to TRBD1. This CDR3 is 17 amino acids long. V was pared by 4 bases and J by 1 base, with 7 bases of the junction left unmatched. CDR1 SGHRS and CDR2 YFSETQ come from the germline V gene. The CDR3 DNA follows: TGCGCCAGCAGCGAGACAGGGGTGGGGTCTGGGGCCAACGTCCTGACTTTC. This encodes CASSETGVGSGANVLTF. The full variable domain, its missing parts supplied by reference TRBV5-1 and TRBJ2-6, is KAGVTQTPRYLIKTRGQQVTLSCSPISGHRSVSWYQQTPGQGLQFLFEYFSETQRNKGNFPGRFSGRQFSNSRSEMNVSTLELGDSALYLCASSETGVGSGANVLTFGAGSRLTVL.

The table lists this clonotype with a few counts. The chain links TRBV29-1 to TRBJ2-1; 8 bases are a match to TRBD1. There are 11 residues in the CDR3. The germline gives CDR1 SQVTM, CDR2 ANQGSEA. Unmatched junction bases numbered 3, after V lost 7 bases and J lost 7 bases. This chain's CDR3 is CSDRQGNEQFF. The CDR3 DNA reads TGCAGCGACCGACAGGGGAATGAGCAGTTCTTC.

This clonotype has a handful of counts. The V and J genes are TRBV6-4 and TRBJ1-5; 7 nucleotides agree with TRBD1. This CDR3 contains 13 residues. V lost 4 bases and J lost 7; bases outside the gene matches: 4. The germline gives CDR1 MRHNA, CDR2 SNTAGT. The CDR3 is CASSVGGPQPQHF. CDR3 nucleotide sequence: TGTGCCAGCAGTGTAGGGGGCCCACAGCCCCAGCATTTT.

This clonotype occurred a few times. The genes are TRBV5-1 and TRBJ1-4, with unresolved D. Germline-derived CDR1 and CDR2 are SGHRS and YFSETQ. This CDR3 spans 14 amino acids. The ends were cut back, 0 bases at V and 8 bases at J, with 11 bases in the middle. The CDR3 region has the DNA TGCGCCAGCAGCTTGGCCGAGGGAGACGAAAAACTGTTTTTT. This encodes CASSLAEGDEKLFF.

This rearrangement joins TRBV2 to TRBJ2-1; 8 bases fit TRBD2. CDR1 and CDR2 from the germline V gene are SNHLY and FYNNEI. The CDR3 extends over 15 amino acids. V was clipped by 6 bases and J by 3 bases; unmatched bases: 7. The CDR3 DNA reads TGTGCCAGCAGATGGGGCGCGGGGGGCTACAATGAGCAGTTCTTC. This gives the protein CASRWGAGGYNEQFF.

The chain is built from TRBV11-2 and TRBJ2-7; D is undetermined. This CDR3 has 13 amino acids. CDR1 is SGHAT and CDR2 is FQNNGV in the germline V gene. Trimming pared 4 bases from V and 5 bases from J, leaving 12 bases between. The CDR3 loop reads CASSYLLGDEQYF. The DNA of the CDR3 is TGTGCCAGCAGCTACCTCCTGGGTGACGAGCAGTACTTC.

This clonotype was counted only a few times. The genes are TRBV15 and TRBJ2-5, with 7 positions matching TRBD1. J lost 2 bases, V lost 0 bases, and 9 bases had no gene match. The CDR3 is 17 amino acids. CDR1 is LNHNV and CDR2 is YYDKDF in the germline V gene (reference sequence). CDR3: CATSRDVADRVQETQYF. In nucleotides, the CDR3 is TGTGCCACCAGCAGAGATGTGGCCGACAGGGTACAAGAGACCCAGTACTTC.

This clonotype turned up a few times. V is TRBV29-1 and J is TRBJ2-7, with 8 bases matching TRBD2. The J segment lost 2 bases and the V segment lost 7 bases, leaving 16 bases of the junction unmatched. The CDR3 loop spans 16 amino acids. Germline V gene lookup returns CDR1 SQVTM and CDR2 ANQGSEA. The CDR3 loop is CSAGGAADYTTYEQYF. The CDR3 nucleotides read TGCAGCGCCGGGGGGGCGGCCGATTACACTACCTACGAGCAGTACTTC.